This T cell receptor (beta chain) was recovered during a study of post-analysis software for immune sequencing data. Findings and limits, study-wide: Relative to controls, patients had five TRBV segments at higher frequency, with TRBV5-6, TRBV5-1 and TRBV20-1 among these.

Researchers reported that TCR beta cDNA libraries carried unique molecular identifiers. A single record per CDR3 protein comes from TCRdb applying MiXCR to the PCR reads. The table has fewer than 700,000 distinct CDR3 sequences, around 40% seen once. Regarding this clonotype: As yet, its antigen is unknown.

The germline V gene has CDR1 SGHRS and CDR2 YFSETQ. With 4 bases removed from V and 0 bases from J, the gap between germline ends came to 11 bases. The CDR3 is 15 residues long. The chain links TRBV5-1 to TRBJ2-1; D is unclear. The sample taken for sequencing was blood. The receptor was derived from a girl between 10 and 17 years old with multiple sclerosis. For the CDR3, the DNA is TGCGCCAGCAGCCTTCTACCGAGCTCCTACAATGAGCAGTTCTTC. This gives the protein CASSLLPSSYNEQFF.